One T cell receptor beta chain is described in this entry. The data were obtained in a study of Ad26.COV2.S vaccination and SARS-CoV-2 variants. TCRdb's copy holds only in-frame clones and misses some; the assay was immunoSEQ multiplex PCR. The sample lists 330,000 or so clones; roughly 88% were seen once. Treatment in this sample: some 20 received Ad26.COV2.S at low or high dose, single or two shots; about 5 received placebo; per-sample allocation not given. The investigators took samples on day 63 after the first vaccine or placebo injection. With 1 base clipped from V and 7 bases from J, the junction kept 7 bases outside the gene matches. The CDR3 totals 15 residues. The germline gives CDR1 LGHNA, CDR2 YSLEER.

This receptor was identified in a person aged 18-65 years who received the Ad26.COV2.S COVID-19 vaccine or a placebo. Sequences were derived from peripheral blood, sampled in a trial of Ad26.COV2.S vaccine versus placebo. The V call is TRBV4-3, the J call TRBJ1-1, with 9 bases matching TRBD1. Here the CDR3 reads CASSQVGTGGFEAFF. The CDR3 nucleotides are TGCGCCAGCAGCCAAGTTGGTACAGGGGGCTTTGAAGCTTTCTTT.